The 9 T cell receptor beta chains below come from one sample, sequenced in a study of OX40 agonist ivuxolimab in advanced cancers. Sequencing was performed with immunoSEQ multiplex PCR; in TCRdb, only in-frame clones are kept and a portion is missing. The table has some 80,000 clones, around 90% seen once; the top ten hold approximately 4.8%. The specimen comprised CD4+ or CD8+ T cells sorted from blood, sampled in a trial of the OX40 agonist ivuxolimab. These receptors came from an adult with an advanced solid tumor such as melanoma, head and neck, liver or kidney cancer.

This clone appeared a single time. J is TRBJ2-1 and V is TRBV11-1, with TRBD2 identical over 11 bases. The CDR3 is made up of 17 amino acids. The germline CDR1 and CDR2 sequences are SGHAT and FQDESV (reference sequence). The J segment lost 0 bases and the V segment lost 5 bases, leaving 6 bases of the junction unmatched. DNA of the CDR3: TGTGCCAGCAGCGATGGGACTAGCGGAAGCTCCTACAATGAGCAGTTCTTC. This codes for CASSDGTSGSSYNEQFF.

This sequence joins TRBV13 and TRBJ1-1, with D hard to call. In germline, CDR1 is PRHDT, CDR2 FYEKMQ (reference sequence). Trimming left V 5 bases short and J 3 bases short, with 13 bases between. CDR3 length: 14 amino acids. This CDR3 is CASSRMTRDTEAFF. CDR3 sequence (DNA): TGTGCCAGCAGCCGAATGACCCGAGACACTGAAGCTTTCTTT. Using reference TRBV13 and TRBJ1-1 for the parts outside the CDR3, the full variable domain is AAGVIQSPRHLIKEKRETATLKCYPIPRHDTVYWYQQGPGQDPQFLISFYEKMQSDKGSIPDRFSAQQFSDYHSELNMSSLELGDSALYFCASSRMTRDTEAFFGQGTRLTVV.

The rearrangement uses TRBV5-1 and TRBJ2-5; TRBD1 agrees at 12 bases. The CDR3 spans 18 residues. V trimming: 4 bases; J trimming: 2 bases; junction bases outside the gene matches: 12. Germline V gives CDR1 SGHRS, CDR2 YFSETQ. The CDR3 sequence: CASSPGQGATSGQETQYF. In DNA form, the CDR3 reads TGCGCCAGCAGCCCGGGACAGGGGGCGACTAGCGGTCAAGAGACCCAGTACTTC.

The chain uses TRBV11-3 and TRBJ1-2, with TRBD1 identical over 10 bases. Germline V gene lookup returns CDR1 SGHNT and CDR2 YENEEA. The CDR3 length is 16 residues. V was pared by 3 bases and J by 0 bases, with 4 bases of the junction left unmatched. In nucleotides, the CDR3 is TGTGCCAGCAGCTTGGGGACAGGGGAAACTAACTATGGCTACACCTTC. It yields the protein CASSLGTGETNYGYTF.

The table lists this clone with a count of one. The rearrangement uses TRBV19 and TRBJ1-1; D not certain. Germline V gene data show CDR1 as LNHDA and CDR2 as SQIVND (reference sequence). The V gene lost 0 bases and the J gene lost 6 bases, with 14 bases spanning the gap. The CDR3 has 15 amino acids. For the CDR3, the DNA is TGTGCCAGTAGTATAGAATCGCGGGAGTCGGCTGAAGCTTTCTTT. Translating it yields CASSIESRESAEAFF.

The CDR3 region has the DNA TGTGCCGGCCGCCTCTCCGCGGGAGGTACCGGGGAGCTGTTTTTT. Its protein is CAGRLSAGGTGELFF. The J gene is TRBJ2-2, the V gene TRBV6-5; TRBD2 matches at 8 bases. The V gene's germline CDR1 is MNHEY and CDR2 SVGAGI. V lost 11 bases to trimming and J lost 5 bases; unmatched junction nucleotides: 13. This CDR3 has 15 residues.

The genes are TRBV5-8 and TRBJ1-6; 7 nucleotides agree with TRBD1. V shed 0 bases, J shed 7 bases, and the junction held 10 bases outside the gene matches. The CDR3 has 17 residues. Germline lookup yields CDR1 SGHTS and CDR2 YDEGEE. CDR3 coding DNA: TGTGCCAGCAGCTTGGTGTCAGGTACAGGGGAGAATTCACCCCTCCACTTT. Residues: CASSLVSGTGENSPLHF.

The count of this clone is one. The rearrangement joins TRBV16 to TRBJ2-5; no definite D call. Trimming cost V 6 bases and J 5 bases, with 10 bases left between them. Germline CDR1 and CDR2: KGHSY and FQNENV. The CDR3 is made up of 12 amino acids. Here the CDR3 reads CASSWGRETQYF. The CDR3 DNA is TGTGCCAGCAGTTGGGGAAGGGAGACCCAGTACTTC.

This rearrangement joins TRBV6-1 to TRBJ1-5, with D uncertain. CDR1 and CDR2 from the germline V gene are MNHNS and SASEGT. CDR3 size: 14 residues. Trimming took off 2 bases at V and 3 bases at J, with 8 bases between the two ends. The CDR3 bases are TGTGCCAGCAGTGAACGTTTCTACAATCAGCCCCAGCATTTT. Its protein product is CASSERFYNQPQHF.